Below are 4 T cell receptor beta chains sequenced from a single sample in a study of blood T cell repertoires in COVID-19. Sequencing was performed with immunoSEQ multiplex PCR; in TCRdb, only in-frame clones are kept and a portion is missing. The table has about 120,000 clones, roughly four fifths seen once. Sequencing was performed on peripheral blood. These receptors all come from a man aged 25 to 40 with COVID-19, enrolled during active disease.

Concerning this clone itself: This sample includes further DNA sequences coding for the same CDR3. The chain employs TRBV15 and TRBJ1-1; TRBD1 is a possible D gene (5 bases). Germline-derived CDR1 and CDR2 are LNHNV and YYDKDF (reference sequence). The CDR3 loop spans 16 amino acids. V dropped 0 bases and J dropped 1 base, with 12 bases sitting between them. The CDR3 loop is CATSREGGTGNTEAFF. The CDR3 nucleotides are TGTGCCACCAGCAGAGAGGGGGGAACAGGGAACACTGAAGCTTTCTTT. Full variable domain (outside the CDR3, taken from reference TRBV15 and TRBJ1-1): DAMVIQNPRYQVTQFGKPVTLSCSQTLNHNVMYWYQQKSSQAPKLLFHYYDKDFNNEADTPDNFQSRRPNTSFCFLDIRSPGLGDTAMYLCATSREGGTGNTEAFFGQGTRLTVV.

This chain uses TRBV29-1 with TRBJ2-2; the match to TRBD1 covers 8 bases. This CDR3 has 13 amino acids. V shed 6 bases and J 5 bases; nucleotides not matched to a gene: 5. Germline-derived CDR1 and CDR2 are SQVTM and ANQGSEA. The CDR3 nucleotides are TGCAGCGTCCAGGGGGCCGGAACCGGGGAGCTGTTTTTT. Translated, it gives CSVQGAGTGELFF.

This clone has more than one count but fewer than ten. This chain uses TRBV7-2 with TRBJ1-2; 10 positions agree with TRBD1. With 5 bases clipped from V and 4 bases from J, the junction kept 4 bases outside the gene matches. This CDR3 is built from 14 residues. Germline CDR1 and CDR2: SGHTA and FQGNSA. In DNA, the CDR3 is TGTGCCAGCAGCACCCGGGACAGGGGCTATGGCTACACCTTC. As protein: CASSTRDRGYGYTF.

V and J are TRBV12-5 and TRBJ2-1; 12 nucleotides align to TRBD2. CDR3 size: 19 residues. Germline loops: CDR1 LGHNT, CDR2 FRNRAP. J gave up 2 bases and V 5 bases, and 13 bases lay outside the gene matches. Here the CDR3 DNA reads TGTGCTAGTGGTCCGATGATCTACCGGACTAGCGGGGCCTACAATGAGCAGTTCTTC. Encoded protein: CASGPMIYRTSGAYNEQFF. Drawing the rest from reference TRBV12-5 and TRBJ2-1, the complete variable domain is DARVTQTPRHKVTEMGQEVTMRCQPILGHNTVFWYRQTMMQGLELLAYFRNRAPLDDSGMPKDRFSAEMPDATLATLKIQPSEPRDSAVYFCASGPMIYRTSGAYNEQFFGPGTRLTVL.